What follows describes a single T cell receptor (beta chain). The target antigen is unknown. This sample is part of a study of cytotoxic CD8 clonotypes in ibrutinib-treated CLL. Turning to the study itself: IGHV unmutated 17; relapsed/refractory fewer than 13; treatment-naive under 16. Response specimens were obtained following a median treatment duration of approximately 12 months, with a range of 6 to 36.

Libraries were prepared by immunoSEQ multiplex PCR; TCRdb keeps only in-frame clonotypes and omits some of them. The sample lists 90,000 to 150,000 clones, 58% occurring once. This CDR3 spans 12 amino acids. Per the germline V gene, CDR1 is SQVTM and CDR2 is ANQGSEA. The V end lost 7 bases, the J end lost 5 bases, and 14 bases lay between the germline ends. Broader study findings: Clonality went higher at ibrutinib response and then dropped back toward baseline at progression. Stable or contracted on treatment, public clonotypes were also uncommon.

The genes are TRBV29-1 and TRBJ1-1; D remains unclear. The sequences come from PBMCs, collected after 24 months of ibrutinib treatment. This TCR was recovered from a human donor with chronic lymphocytic leukemia. CDR3 in amino acids: CSAGTVGTEAFF. The CDR3 DNA reads as TGCAGCGCCGGAACGGTCGGGACTGAAGCTTTCTTT.